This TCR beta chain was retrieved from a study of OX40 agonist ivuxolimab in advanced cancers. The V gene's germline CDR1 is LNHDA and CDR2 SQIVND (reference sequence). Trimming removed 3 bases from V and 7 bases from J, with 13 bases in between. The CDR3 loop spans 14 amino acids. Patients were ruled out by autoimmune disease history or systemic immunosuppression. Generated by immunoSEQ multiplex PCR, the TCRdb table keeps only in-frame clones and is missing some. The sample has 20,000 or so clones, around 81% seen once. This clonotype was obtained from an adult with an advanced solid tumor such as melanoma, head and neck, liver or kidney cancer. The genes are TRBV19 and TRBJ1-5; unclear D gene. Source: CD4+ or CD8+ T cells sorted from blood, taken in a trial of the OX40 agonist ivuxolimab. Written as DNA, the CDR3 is TGTGCCAGTAGTATCCGGGCTACTGGACAGCCCCAGCATTTT. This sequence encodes CASSIRATGQPQHF.